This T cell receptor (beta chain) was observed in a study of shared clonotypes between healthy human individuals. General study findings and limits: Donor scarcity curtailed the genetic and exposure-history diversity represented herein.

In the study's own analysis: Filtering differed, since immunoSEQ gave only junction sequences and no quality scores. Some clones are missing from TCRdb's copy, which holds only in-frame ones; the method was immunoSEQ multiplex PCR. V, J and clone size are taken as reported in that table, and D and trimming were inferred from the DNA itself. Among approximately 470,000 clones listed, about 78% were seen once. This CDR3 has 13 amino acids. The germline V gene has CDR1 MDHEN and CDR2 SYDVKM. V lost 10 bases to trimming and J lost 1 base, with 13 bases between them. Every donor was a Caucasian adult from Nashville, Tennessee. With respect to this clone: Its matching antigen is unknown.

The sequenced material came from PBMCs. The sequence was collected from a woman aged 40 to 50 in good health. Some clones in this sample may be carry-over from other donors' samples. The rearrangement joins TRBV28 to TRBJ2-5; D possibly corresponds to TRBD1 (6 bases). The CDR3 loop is CAITQGSQETQYF. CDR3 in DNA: TGTGCCATCACACAGGGATCCCAAGAGACCCAGTACTTC.